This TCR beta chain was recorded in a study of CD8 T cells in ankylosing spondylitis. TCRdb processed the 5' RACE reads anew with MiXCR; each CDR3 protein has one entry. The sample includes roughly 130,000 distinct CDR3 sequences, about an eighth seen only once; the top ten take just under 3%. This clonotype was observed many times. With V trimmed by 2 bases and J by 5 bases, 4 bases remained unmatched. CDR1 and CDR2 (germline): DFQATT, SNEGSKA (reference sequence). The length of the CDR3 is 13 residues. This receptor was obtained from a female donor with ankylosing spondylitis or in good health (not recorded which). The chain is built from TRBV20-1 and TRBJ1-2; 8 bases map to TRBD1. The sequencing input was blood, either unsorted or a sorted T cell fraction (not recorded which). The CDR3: CSARQGAGYGYTF. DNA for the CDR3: TGCAGTGCTAGACAGGGGGCAGGGTATGGCTACACCTTC.